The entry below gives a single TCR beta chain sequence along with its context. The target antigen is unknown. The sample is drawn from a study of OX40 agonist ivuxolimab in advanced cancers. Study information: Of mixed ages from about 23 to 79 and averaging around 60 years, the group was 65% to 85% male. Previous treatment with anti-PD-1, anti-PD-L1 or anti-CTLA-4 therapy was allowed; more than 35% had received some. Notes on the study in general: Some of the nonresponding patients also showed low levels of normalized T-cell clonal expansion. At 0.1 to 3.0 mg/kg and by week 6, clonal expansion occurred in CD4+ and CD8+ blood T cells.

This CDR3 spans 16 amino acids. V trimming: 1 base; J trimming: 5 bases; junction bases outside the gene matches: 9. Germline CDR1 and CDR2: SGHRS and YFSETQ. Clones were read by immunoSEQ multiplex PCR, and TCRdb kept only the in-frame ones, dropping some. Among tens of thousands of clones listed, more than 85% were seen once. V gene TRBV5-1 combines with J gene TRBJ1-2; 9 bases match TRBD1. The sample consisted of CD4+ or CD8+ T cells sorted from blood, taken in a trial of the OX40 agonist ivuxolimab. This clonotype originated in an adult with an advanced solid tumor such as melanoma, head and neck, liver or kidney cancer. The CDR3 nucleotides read TGCGCCAGCAGCTTGAATACCCCGGACAGGGGATATGGCTACACCTTC. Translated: CASSLNTPDRGYGYTF.